Each of the 30 T cell receptor beta chains below was sequenced from the same sample in a study of OX40 agonist ivuxolimab in advanced cancers. The protocol was immunoSEQ multiplex PCR, while the TCRdb copy is restricted to in-frame clones and leaves out a portion. The sample yields roughly 86,000 clones, approximately 90% seen once. The material sequenced was CD4+ or CD8+ T cells sorted from blood, taken in a trial of the OX40 agonist ivuxolimab. Receptors were obtained from an adult with an advanced solid tumor such as melanoma, head and neck, liver or kidney cancer.

The chain employs TRBV28 and TRBJ2-7, with D perhaps matching TRBD1 (7 bases). This CDR3 contains 19 residues. Trimming removed 3 bases from V and 0 bases from J, with 24 bases in between. Germline V CDR1 and CDR2: MDHEN, SYDVKM. The DNA for the CDR3 is TGTGCCAGCAGTTTGCCCACAGGGGACTCGAGAGGGGACTCCTACGAGCAGTACTTC. Translation gives CASSLPTGDSRGDSYEQYF.

The chain combines TRBV28 with TRBJ2-1; TRBD2 matches 10 bases. The germline V gene encodes CDR1 MDHEN and CDR2 SYDVKM. The CDR3 is 14 residues long. The V and J ends lost 6 bases and 6 bases, in that order; junction bases with no gene match: 5. In nucleotides, the CDR3 is TGTGCCAGCAGGGGGACTAGCGCGGGCAATGAGCAGTTCTTC. Protein product: CASRGTSAGNEQFF.

The gene calls are TRBV27 and TRBJ2-7; D unclear. V lost 2 bases to trimming and J lost 2 bases, with 7 bases between them. CDR3 size: 13 residues. The germline V gene encodes CDR1 MNHEY and CDR2 SMNVEV (reference sequence). CDR3: CASSLGQPYEQYF. The CDR3 nucleotides are TGTGCCAGCAGTTTAGGGCAGCCCTACGAGCAGTACTTC.

This rearrangement joins TRBV30 to TRBJ2-7; the match to TRBD1 covers 11 bases. The CDR3 length is 14 residues. Germline loops: CDR1 GTSNPN, CDR2 SVGIG (reference sequence). V was clipped by 3 bases and J by 2 bases; unmatched bases: 3. CDR3 sequence reads: CAWRPGQGAYEQYF. The CDR3 coding sequence is TGTGCCTGGAGACCGGGACAGGGGGCCTACGAGCAGTACTTC.

This chain uses TRBV12-5 with TRBJ1-1, with D possibly TRBD1 on 5 matching bases. CDR3 length equals 13 residues. Trimming removed 0 bases from V and 6 bases from J, with 8 bases in between. Germline CDR1 LGHNT, CDR2 FRNRAP. The CDR3 is CASGLVQVAEAFF. CDR3 DNA: TGTGCTAGTGGTTTGGTACAGGTCGCTGAAGCTTTCTTT.

V and J are TRBV7-9 and TRBJ2-1; a weak D match, TRBD1 (5 bases). The CDR3 is made up of 14 amino acids. V was pared by 6 bases and J by 1 base, with 10 bases between. Germline V gene sequence: CDR1 SEHNR, CDR2 FQNEAQ (reference sequence). CDR3: CASSPQGSYNEQFF. The DNA of the CDR3 is TGTGCCAGCAGTCCCCAGGGATCCTACAATGAGCAGTTCTTC.

J is TRBJ2-1 and V is TRBV4-1, with D perhaps TRBD1 (6 bases). Trimming left V 0 bases short and J 6 bases short, with 12 bases between. CDR1 MGHRA and CDR2 YSYEKL come from the germline V gene. The CDR3 sequence is 15 residues long. CDR3 loop: CASSQDRGRGNEQFF. The CDR3 DNA sequence: TGCGCCAGCAGCCAAGACAGGGGAAGGGGCAATGAGCAGTTCTTC.

V and J are TRBV13 and TRBJ2-7, with TRBD2 matching over 7 bases. This CDR3 contains 14 residues. Germline V gene lookup returns CDR1 PRHDT and CDR2 FYEKMQ (reference sequence). The V segment lost 3 bases and the J segment 5 bases; nucleotides outside the gene matches: 7. Here the CDR3 DNA reads TGTGCCAGCAGCTTTGGCGGGAGTATCCACGAGCAGTACTTC. This sequence encodes CASSFGGSIHEQYF.

This chain connects TRBV28 to TRBJ2-7, with 9 bases identical to TRBD2. With 5 bases clipped from V and 0 bases from J, the junction kept 11 bases outside the gene matches. The germline V gene has CDR1 MDHEN and CDR2 SYDVKM. The CDR3 consists of 17 residues. This CDR3 is CASSTHIAGDRSYEQYF. Written as DNA, the CDR3 is TGTGCCAGCAGTACCCATATAGCGGGAGACCGCTCCTACGAGCAGTACTTC.

The chain is built from TRBV14 and TRBJ2-3; either TRBD1 or TRBD2 may fit D (5 bases each). CDR3 size: 12 residues. The germline CDR1 and CDR2 sequences are SGHDN and FVKESK. Trimming left V 5 bases short and J 5 bases short, with 8 bases between. CDR3 sequence reads: CASSWGRDTQYF. Here the CDR3 DNA reads TGTGCCAGCAGCTGGGGGAGAGATACGCAGTATTTT.

The rearrangement joins TRBV18 to TRBJ2-1; 10 positions agree with TRBD2. Trimming took 4 bases from V and 1 from J; bases not matched to a gene: 7. The CDR3 is made up of 17 amino acids. CDR1 and CDR2 from the germline V gene are KGHSH and LQKENI. CDR3 region: CASSRSSGSASYNEQFF. The CDR3 coding sequence is TGTGCCAGCTCACGGTCTAGCGGGAGTGCGTCCTACAATGAGCAGTTCTTC.

The chain carries TRBV10-1 and TRBJ2-1, with D perhaps matching TRBD1 or TRBD2 (5 bases each). The length of the CDR3 is 13 residues. Germline V gives CDR1 WNHNN, CDR2 SYGVQD (reference sequence). Trimming stripped 5 bases from V and 12 bases from J, with 17 bases between. CDR3 bases: TGCGCCAGCAGTTCCGGGGCTGAGACTGGGCAGTTCTTC. This codes for CASSSGAETGQFF.

CDR3 loop: CASSLSMSGELFF. DNA of the CDR3: TGTGCCAGCAGCCTCTCGATGTCCGGGGAGCTGTTTTTT. The chain has TRBV28 and TRBJ2-2; no firm D call. Deletions cut 6 bases from V and 6 bases from J, with 11 bases between. This CDR3 has 13 residues. Germline V gene lookup returns CDR1 MDHEN and CDR2 SYDVKM.

The rearrangement joins TRBV27 to TRBJ2-7; TRBD1 is a possible D gene (7 bases). The CDR3 has 17 residues. Trimming cost V 1 base and J 3 bases, with 19 bases left between them. Germline values: CDR1 MNHEY, CDR2 SMNVEV (reference sequence). The CDR3 reads CASSLFYPEGADYEQYF. Written as DNA, the CDR3 is TGTGCCAGCAGTTTATTCTATCCGGAGGGGGCAGACTACGAGCAGTACTTC.

The chain links TRBV9 to TRBJ2-1; D may match TRBD1 or TRBD2 (5 bases each). CDR3 length: 13 residues. The ends were cut back, 1 base at V and 8 bases at J, with 10 bases in the middle. Germline CDR1 reads SGDLS; CDR2 reads YYNGEE. The CDR3 sequence: CASSVRGVDEQFF. The CDR3 DNA sequence: TGTGCCAGCAGCGTAAGAGGGGTTGATGAGCAGTTCTTC.

The DNA for the CDR3 is TGTGCCAGCTCAACAGACTACGAGCAGTACTTC. Amino acid sequence: CASSTDYEQYF. V gene TRBV18 combines with J gene TRBJ2-7; D is unresolved. Per germline, CDR1 KGHSH and CDR2 LQKENI. With 5 bases removed from V and 3 bases from J, the gap between germline ends came to 5 bases. The CDR3 totals 11 residues. The full variable domain, with the rest looked up from reference TRBV18 and TRBJ2-7, is NAGVMQNPRHLVRRRGQEARLRCSPMKGHSHVYWYRQLPEEGLKFMVYLQKENIIDESGMPKERFSAEFPKEGPSILRIQQVVRGDSAAYFCASSTDYEQYFGPGTRLTVT.

This chain uses TRBV6-5 with TRBJ1-2, with D uncertain. The CDR3 extends over 11 amino acids. Trimming took off 2 bases at V and 7 bases at J, with 5 bases between the two ends. The V gene's germline CDR1 is MNHEY and CDR2 SVGAGI. The CDR3, as DNA: TGTGCCAGCAGTTACGGGTCTGGCTACACCTTC. This translates into CASSYGSGYTF.

The J gene is TRBJ2-1, the V gene TRBV7-9; weak D call: TRBD2 (5 bases). The CDR3 extends over 15 amino acids. Trimming cost V 1 base and J 5 bases, with 12 bases left between them. Germline CDR1 reads SEHNR; CDR2 reads FQNEAQ (reference sequence). The CDR3 sequence is CASSLEIGGDNEQFF. The CDR3 DNA follows: TGTGCCAGCAGCTTAGAGATTGGAGGAGACAATGAGCAGTTCTTC.

The V gene is TRBV15, the J gene TRBJ2-1, with D perhaps TRBD2 (6 bases). Germline CDR1 and CDR2: LNHNV and YYDKDF (reference sequence). The CDR3 is 13 residues long. Trimming cost V 8 bases and J 0 bases, with 8 bases left between them. DNA of the CDR3: TGTGCCACCCGACTAGGCTCCTACAATGAGCAGTTCTTC. This codes for CATRLGSYNEQFF. The variable domain in full, completed from reference TRBV15 and TRBJ2-1, reads DAMVIQNPRYQVTQFGKPVTLSCSQTLNHNVMYWYQQKSSQAPKLLFHYYDKDFNNEADTPDNFQSRRPNTSFCFLDIRSPGLGDTAMYLCATRLGSYNEQFFGPGTRLTVL.

The DNA for the CDR3 is TGTGCCAGCAGTGGGTCCGCAAGCTCCTACGAGCAGTACTTC. Translated: CASSGSASSYEQYF. This sequence joins TRBV28 and TRBJ2-7; D uncertain. This CDR3 comprises 14 residues. CDR1 MDHEN and CDR2 SYDVKM come from the germline V gene. V lost 5 bases and J lost 0, with 11 bases in between.

The chain joins TRBV11-2 to TRBJ2-7; D could derive from TRBD1 or TRBD2 (5 bases each). CDR1 SGHAT and CDR2 FQNNGV come from the germline V gene. This CDR3 contains 14 residues. Trimming left V 1 base short and J 3 bases short, with 10 bases between. The CDR3 DNA reads as TGTGCCAGCAGCTTAGGAGGGGACGGCTACGAGCAGTACTTC. Translated: CASSLGGDGYEQYF.

This chain links TRBV28 with TRBJ2-1; 7 bases match TRBD1. V trimming: 4 bases; J trimming: 7 bases; junction bases outside the gene matches: 7. Germline CDR1 is MDHEN and CDR2 is SYDVKM. This CDR3 has 14 amino acids. CDR3 bases: TGTGCCAGCAGTTCTTTGACAGGGCGGAATGAGCAGTTCTTC. Its protein is CASSSLTGRNEQFF.

The chain uses TRBV29-1 and TRBJ2-7; 11 bases agree with TRBD1. Germline V lookup: CDR1 SQVTM, CDR2 ANQGSEA. The CDR3 is 13 amino acids. V lost 6 bases to trimming and J lost 2 bases; unmatched junction nucleotides: 3. In DNA form, the CDR3 reads TGCAGCGTGTGGGGACAGGGGGCCTACGAGCAGTACTTC. Its protein product is CSVWGQGAYEQYF.

The J gene is TRBJ1-1, the V gene TRBV6-5, with D possibly TRBD1 on 6 matching bases. This CDR3 is 16 amino acids long. The ends were cut back, 2 bases at V and 0 bases at J, with 13 bases in the middle. Germline-derived CDR1 and CDR2 are MNHEY and SVGAGI. The CDR3 is CASSYRSGVMNTEAFF. CDR3 sequence (DNA): TGTGCCAGCAGTTACAGGTCAGGGGTCATGAACACTGAAGCTTTCTTT.

J is TRBJ1-5 and V is TRBV6-6, with D possibly matching TRBD1 (5 bases). CDR1 and CDR2 (germline): MNHNY, SVGAGI (reference sequence). This CDR3 region has 16 residues. V was trimmed by 2 bases and J by 6 bases, leaving 17 bases between them. CDR3 nucleotide sequence: TGTGCCAGCAGTTACCCCGCTGGGGAGAGGGGTCAGCCCCAGCATTTT. Its translation is CASSYPAGERGQPQHF.

This clone has a single count. The chain carries TRBV5-1 and TRBJ2-7, with TRBD1 matching over 8 bases. Losses at the gene ends were 7 bases for V and 2 bases for J; bases not matched to a gene: 14. Germline CDR1 reads SGHRS; CDR2 reads YFSETQ. The CDR3 extends over 16 amino acids. CDR3 protein: CASAALPAGGPYEQYF. The CDR3 DNA reads TGCGCCAGCGCCGCCCTCCCGGCAGGGGGCCCCTACGAGCAGTACTTC.

This chain connects TRBV28 to TRBJ1-5; 9 bases align to TRBD1. CDR3 length: 15 residues. After removal of 10 bases from V and 4 bases from J, the junction contained 11 bases not matched to a gene. Germline CDR1 is MDHEN and CDR2 is SYDVKM. The CDR3 region has the DNA TGTGCCACCAACACAGGGGGCGGTTCTAATCAGCCCCAGCATTTT. It yields the protein CATNTGGGSNQPQHF.

V and J are TRBV28 and TRBJ1-1, with D uncertain. Germline CDR1 is MDHEN and CDR2 is SYDVKM. Trimming took off 3 bases at V and 3 bases at J, with 11 bases between the two ends. The CDR3 has 14 amino acids. The CDR3 region has the DNA TGTGCCAGCAGTTTGCGGGGATGGTACACTGAAGCTTTCTTT. Its translation is CASSLRGWYTEAFF.

V and J are TRBV5-1 and TRBJ2-3; TRBD2 agrees at 7 bases. The germline V gene has CDR1 SGHRS and CDR2 YFSETQ. Losses at the gene ends were 2 bases for V and 2 bases for J; bases not matched to a gene: 8. The CDR3 is 16 residues long. The CDR3 DNA is TGCGCCAGCAGCTTAGGGCGGGGAGGGGTCACAGATACGCAGTATTTT. Translated: CASSLGRGGVTDTQYF.

This chain joins TRBV7-9 and TRBJ2-3; TRBD2 matches at 9 bases. The trim removed 10 bases at V and 6 bases at J, leaving 11 bases unmatched. The CDR3 sequence is 14 residues long. Germline lookup yields CDR1 SEHNR and CDR2 FQNEAQ (reference sequence). CDR3 in amino acids: CATSSGREGDTQYF. The CDR3 DNA sequence: TGTGCCACCTCGTCGGGGCGGGAGGGGGATACGCAGTATTTT.